A selection of T cell receptor beta chains follows, all from one sample in a study of regulatory T cells in long-lasting Graves disease. Via MiXCR, TCRdb re-called the multiplex PCR reads, giving one row per CDR3 protein. The table records 700,000 or so distinct CDR3 sequences, around 30% of them present only once. The sample consisted of peripheral blood mononuclear cells (PBMCs), taken when the disease was refractory, from a patient treated with antithyroid drugs. These receptors all come from a female donor with Graves disease. Both conserved end residues are part of each CDR3. A D gene is named only where the DNA matches it firmly. Size tells how often a clone was seen (once, few, many) or the class of an expanded clone, and some rows leave it out.

D gene: TRBD2; clone size: NA; V gene: TRBV9; J gene: TRBJ2-5; CDR3 protein: CASSVSGIGVETQYF; CDR3 DNA: TGTGCCAGCAGCGTAAGCGGGATTGGTGTAGAGACCCAGTACTTC
D gene: NA; clone size: NA; V gene: TRBV7-6; J gene: TRBJ2-5; CDR3 protein: CVSSPTGETQYF; CDR3 DNA: TGTGTCAGCAGCCCAACGGGGGAGACCCAGTACTTC
D gene: TRBD1; clone size: NA; V gene: TRBV29-1; J gene: TRBJ1-5; CDR3 protein: CSVRQGVQPQHF; CDR3 DNA: TGCAGCGTTCGACAGGGAGTTCAGCCCCAGCATTTT
D gene: NA; clone size: NA; V gene: TRBV12-5; J gene: TRBJ2-7; CDR3 protein: CASVPDSRLLGGYEQYF; CDR3 DNA: TGTGCTAGTGTACCGGACAGCAGACTTCTGGGGGGCTACGAGCAGTACTTC
D gene: NA; clone size: many; V gene: TRBV2; J gene: TRBJ1-5; CDR3 protein: CASSERRHLGAQHF; CDR3 DNA: TGTGCCAGCAGTGAACGACGGCATTTGGGGGCCCAGCATTTT
D gene: NA; clone size: NA; V gene: TRBV11-2; J gene: TRBJ1-1; CDR3 protein: CASSLSYNRGNTEAFF; CDR3 DNA: TGTGCCAGCAGCCTAAGTTACAATAGGGGCAACACTGAAGCTTTCTTT
D gene: NA; clone size: many; V gene: TRBV12-3/TRBV12-4; J gene: TRBJ1-5; CDR3 protein: CASGRGGDQPQHF; CDR3 DNA: TGTGCCAGCGGCAGGGGAGGCGATCAGCCCCAGCATTTT
D gene: TRBD1; clone size: few; V gene: TRBV27; J gene: TRBJ1-5; CDR3 protein: CASSPLDREASQPQHF; CDR3 DNA: TGTGCCAGCAGTCCACTAGACAGGGAAGCCAGTCAGCCCCAGCATTTT
D gene: NA; clone size: NA; V gene: TRBV13; J gene: TRBJ2-2; CDR3 protein: CTSSLGLSHGELFF; CDR3 DNA: TGTACCAGCAGCTTGGGACTCTCCCACGGGGAGCTGTTTTTT
D gene: NA; clone size: NA; V gene: TRBV10-3; J gene: TRBJ1-4; CDR3 protein: CAISAGQTNEKLFF; CDR3 DNA: TGTGCCATCAGTGCCGGCCAGACAAATGAAAAACTGTTTTTT
D gene: NA; clone size: many; V gene: TRBV27; J gene: TRBJ2-7; CDR3 protein: CASSLSQAGGVHEQYF; CDR3 DNA: TGTGCCAGCAGTTTATCCCAGGCGGGTGGGGTCCACGAGCAGTACTTC
D gene: NA; clone size: NA; V gene: TRBV14; J gene: TRBJ1-5; CDR3 protein: CASSDESNQPQHF; CDR3 DNA: TGTGCCAGCAGCGACGAAAGCAATCAGCCCCAGCATTTT
D gene: NA; clone size: many; V gene: TRBV6-2/TRBV6-3; J gene: TRBJ2-7; CDR3 protein: CASSDLYEQYF; CDR3 DNA: TGTGCCAGCAGTGATCTCTACGAGCAGTACTTC
D gene: NA; clone size: many; V gene: TRBV5-1; J gene: TRBJ2-7; CDR3 protein: CASSQDNHEQYF; CDR3 DNA: TGCGCCAGCAGCCAGGACAACCACGAGCAGTACTTC
D gene: TRBD1; clone size: NA; V gene: TRBV6-1; J gene: TRBJ1-5; CDR3 protein: CANTWTGYNQPQHF; CDR3 DNA: TGTGCCAACACGTGGACAGGGTACAATCAGCCCCAGCATTTT
D gene: TRBD2; clone size: NA; V gene: TRBV7-9; J gene: TRBJ2-2; CDR3 protein: CASSLGLPSGLPTTNTGELFF; CDR3 DNA: TGTGCCAGCAGCTTAGGGTTACCTAGCGGGCTACCGACTACGAACACCGGGGAGCTGTTTTTT
D gene: NA; clone size: few; V gene: TRBV5-4; J gene: TRBJ1-4; CDR3 protein: CASSIISNPVKLFF; CDR3 DNA: TGTGCCAGCAGCATCATATCCAACCCGGTGAAACTGTTTTTT
D gene: TRBD1; clone size: NA; V gene: TRBV19; J gene: TRBJ1-5; CDR3 protein: CASSIDRGQGQPQHF; CDR3 DNA: TGTGCCAGTAGTATCGACAGGGGGCAGGGTCAGCCCCAGCATTTT
D gene: NA; clone size: few; V gene: TRBV15; J gene: TRBJ1-3; CDR3 protein: CATSSLEGRHGNTIYF; CDR3 DNA: TGTGCCACCAGCAGCCTCGAGGGCCGGCATGGAAACACCATATATTTT
D gene: NA; clone size: few; V gene: TRBV30; J gene: TRBJ1-2; CDR3 protein: CAWSHPSSGYTF; CDR3 DNA: TGTGCCTGGAGTCACCCCAGTTCCGGCTACACCTTC
D gene: NA; clone size: few; V gene: TRBV27; J gene: TRBJ2-2; CDR3 protein: CASSSSANTGELFF; CDR3 DNA: TGTGCCAGCAGTTCGAGCGCGAACACCGGGGAGCTGTTTTTT
D gene: NA; clone size: few; V gene: TRBV7-8; J gene: TRBJ1-2; CDR3 protein: CASSPEHNRDYGYTF; CDR3 DNA: TGTGCCAGCAGCCCTGAACACAATCGAGACTATGGCTACACCTTC
D gene: NA; clone size: NA; V gene: TRBV6-1; J gene: TRBJ1-1; CDR3 protein: CASSERWQGFTEAFF; CDR3 DNA: TGTGCCAGCAGTGAAAGGTGGCAGGGGTTCACTGAAGCTTTCTTT
D gene: NA; clone size: few; V gene: TRBV6-1; J gene: TRBJ2-7; CDR3 protein: CASSEAPDYEQYF; CDR3 DNA: TGTGCCAGCAGTGAAGCGCCCGATTACGAGCAGTACTTC
D gene: TRBD2; clone size: NA; V gene: TRBV12-3/TRBV12-4; J gene: TRBJ2-2; CDR3 protein: CASSRGGTGWDTGELFF; CDR3 DNA: TGTGCCAGCAGCCGGGGGGGAACAGGGTGGGACACCGGGGAGCTGTTTTTT
D gene: TRBD2; clone size: once; V gene: TRBV2; J gene: TRBJ2-1; CDR3 protein: CASRPGTSFEQFF; CDR3 DNA: TGTGCCAGCAGACCCGGGACTAGCTTTGAGCAGTTCTTC
D gene: TRBD2; clone size: few; V gene: TRBV5-1; J gene: TRBJ2-3; CDR3 protein: CASSPGKRDWSTDTQYF; CDR3 DNA: TGCGCCAGCAGCCCCGGTAAGCGGGATTGGAGCACAGATACGCAGTATTTT
D gene: NA; clone size: many; V gene: TRBV6-5; J gene: TRBJ1-2; CDR3 protein: CASSYLHPGNYGYTF; CDR3 DNA: TGTGCCAGCAGTTACCTCCACCCCGGCAACTATGGCTACACCTTC
D gene: TRBD2; clone size: few; V gene: TRBV11-2; J gene: TRBJ2-5; CDR3 protein: CASSLVGGVGETQYF; CDR3 DNA: TGTGCCAGCAGCTTGGTGGGGGGGGTCGGAGAGACCCAGTACTTC
D gene: NA; clone size: few; V gene: TRBV25-1; J gene: TRBJ2-5; CDR3 protein: CASSEGGRNPAWGAQYF; CDR3 DNA: TGTGCCAGCAGTGAAGGCGGGCGCAATCCAGCGTGGGGGGCCCAGTACTTC
D gene: NA; clone size: few; V gene: TRBV29-1; J gene: TRBJ1-2; CDR3 protein: CSVATGSYGYTF; CDR3 DNA: TGCAGCGTTGCCACGGGGAGCTATGGCTACACCTTC
D gene: TRBD2; clone size: few; V gene: TRBV29-1; J gene: TRBJ2-3; CDR3 protein: CSVESTSGRTDTQYF; CDR3 DNA: TGCAGCGTTGAAAGCACTAGCGGACGCACAGATACGCAGTATTTT
D gene: NA; clone size: few; V gene: TRBV20-1; J gene: TRBJ2-5; CDR3 protein: CSASFGGMGETQYF; CDR3 DNA: TGCAGTGCTAGTTTCGGCGGGATGGGGGAGACCCAGTACTTC
D gene: TRBD1; clone size: few; V gene: TRBV12-3/TRBV12-4; J gene: TRBJ1-4; CDR3 protein: CASRNQGANEKLFF; CDR3 DNA: TGTGCCAGCAGAAACCAGGGGGCTAATGAAAAACTGTTTTTT
D gene: TRBD1; clone size: many; V gene: TRBV6-1; J gene: TRBJ2-7; CDR3 protein: CASSEGQGRTYEQYF; CDR3 DNA: TGTGCCAGCAGTGAAGGACAGGGGAGGACCTACGAGCAGTACTTC
D gene: TRBD1; clone size: few; V gene: TRBV15; J gene: TRBJ1-4; CDR3 protein: CATSRPAGQGVAELFF; CDR3 DNA: TGTGCCACCAGCAGACCTGCGGGACAGGGGGTGGCAGAACTGTTTTTT
D gene: NA; clone size: NA; V gene: TRBV11-2; J gene: TRBJ1-5; CDR3 protein: CASSLGGGGDQPQHF; CDR3 DNA: TGTGCCAGCAGCTTAGGGGGTGGGGGTGATCAGCCCCAGCATTTT
D gene: TRBD1; clone size: few; V gene: TRBV6-1; J gene: TRBJ1-2; CDR3 protein: CASIGGLNYGYTF; CDR3 DNA: TGTGCCAGCATAGGGGGCCTCAACTATGGCTACACCTTC
D gene: TRBD1; clone size: few; V gene: TRBV25-1; J gene: TRBJ2-7; CDR3 protein: CASSPTGGQGAREQYF; CDR3 DNA: TGTGCCAGCAGTCCTACCGGAGGACAGGGGGCTAGGGAGCAGTACTTC
D gene: TRBD2; clone size: NA; V gene: TRBV19; J gene: TRBJ2-5; CDR3 protein: CASSPGTTASQETQYF; CDR3 DNA: TGTGCCAGTAGTCCCGGGACTACCGCCTCCCAAGAGACCCAGTACTTC
D gene: NA; clone size: NA; V gene: TRBV5-1; J gene: TRBJ1-4; CDR3 protein: CASSWAGQVNEKLFF; CDR3 DNA: TGCGCCAGCAGCTGGGCGGGACAAGTTAATGAAAAACTGTTTTTT
D gene: TRBD1; clone size: NA; V gene: TRBV20-1; J gene: TRBJ1-4; CDR3 protein: CSAPGGGNEKLFF; CDR3 DNA: TGCAGTGCCCCAGGGGGCGGTAATGAAAAACTGTTTTTT
D gene: NA; clone size: NA; V gene: TRBV7-3; J gene: TRBJ1-1; CDR3 protein: CASSFQPRGLDTEAFF; CDR3 DNA: TGTGCCAGCAGTTTCCAACCCCGAGGGTTGGACACTGAAGCTTTCTTT